A single sample gave rise to the 30 T cell receptor beta chains below, sequenced in a study of identical twins. TCRdb reprocessed the 5' RACE reads via MiXCR and lists one record per CDR3 protein. The sample shows about 890,000 distinct CDR3 sequences, 12% of them seen only once. These same records also appear under a second study, on yellow fever vaccine responses in identical twins.

Input material: PBMCs. The receptors here all came from a woman between 18 and 30 years old in good health.

This clonotype was picked up a small number of times. This sequence joins TRBV10-3 and TRBJ2-1, with 13 bases that match TRBD2. The CDR3 length is 14 residues. Germline V lookup: CDR1 ENHRY, CDR2 SYGVKD. J gave up 10 bases and V 3 bases, and 3 bases lay outside the gene matches. The DNA for the CDR3 is TGTGCCATCAGTGACGGACTAGCGGGAGACGAGCAGTTCTTC. As protein: CAISDGLAGDEQFF.

At least ten counts were recorded for this clonotype. CDR3 sequence: CASSPPSGGASGELFF. The CDR3 DNA reads as TGTGCCAGCAGCCCTCCTAGCGGGGGGGCAAGCGGGGAGCTGTTTTTT. J is TRBJ2-2 and V is TRBV4-2; TRBD2 agrees at 12 bases. This CDR3 contains 16 residues. V gave up 4 bases and J gave up 7 bases; unmatched junction bases: 7. Germline assignment: CDR1 LGHNA and CDR2 YNFKEQ.

The chain couples TRBV10-2 to TRBJ1-1; D not certain. Looked up from germline, CDR1 is WSHSY and CDR2 is SAAADI. There are 13 residues in the CDR3. V lost 2 bases to trimming and J lost 10 bases, with 14 bases between them. CDR3 nucleotides: TGCGCCAGCAGTGAGGGGGTATCTTATTTAGCTTTCTTT. It is translated as CASSEGVSYLAFF.

This chain uses TRBV5-1 with TRBJ2-7; D unresolved. This CDR3 region has 13 residues. The V end was cut by 2 bases, the J end by 6 bases, with 12 bases between. Germline V CDR1 and CDR2: SGHRS, YFSETQ. The CDR3 region is CASSLDPLGEQYF. The CDR3 nucleotides read TGCGCCAGCAGCTTAGACCCTTTGGGCGAGCAGTACTTC.

The table lists this clonotype with a few counts. V is TRBV29-1 and J is TRBJ1-5; D ambiguous. CDR3 length: 12 residues. Germline V CDR1 and CDR2: SQVTM, ANQGSEA. The V and J ends lost 4 bases and 0 bases respectively, with 4 bases between them. The CDR3 region is CSVGSSNQPQHF. The CDR3, as DNA: TGCAGCGTTGGAAGTAGCAATCAGCCCCAGCATTTT.

The chain joins TRBV7-8 to TRBJ2-5, with 9 bases identical to TRBD2. The CDR3 contains 16 residues. V shed 1 base, J shed 7 bases, and the junction held 10 bases outside the gene matches. Germline assignment: CDR1 SGHVS and CDR2 FQNEAQ. The CDR3 coding sequence is TGTGCCAGCAGCTTAGAGTTGGCGGGAGGGCGGTGGACCCAGTACTTC. This codes for CASSLELAGGRWTQYF. Full variable domain (missing parts from reference TRBV7-8 and TRBJ2-5): GAGVSQSPRYKVAKRGQDVALRCDPISGHVSLFWYQQALGQGPEFLTYFQNEAQLDKSGLPSDRFFAERPEGSVSTLKIQRTQQEDSAVYLCASSLELAGGRWTQYFGPGTRLLVL.

The J gene is TRBJ2-1, the V gene TRBV6-5, with TRBD1 matching 8 bases. The CDR3 has 15 residues. Germline lookup yields CDR1 MNHEY and CDR2 SVGAGI. The ends lost 4 bases at V and 14 bases at J; junction bases unmatched: 16. CDR3: CASSSPSRGRIEEFF. CDR3 DNA: TGTGCCAGCAGTTCTCCCAGCAGGGGGCGTATCGAAGAGTTCTTC.

J is TRBJ2-5 and V is TRBV24-1; 8 nucleotides match TRBD2. CDR1 is KGHDR, CDR2 SFDVKD, per germline. V trimming: 2 bases; J trimming: 5 bases; junction bases outside the gene matches: 21. The CDR3 contains 20 residues. The CDR3 is CATSDSPYGRLSGSWETQYF. CDR3 sequence (DNA): TGTGCCACCAGTGATTCTCCTTACGGACGACTGAGCGGGAGTTGGGAGACCCAGTACTTC.

J is TRBJ1-6 and V is TRBV15, with D unclear. This CDR3 comprises 13 residues. Trimming stripped 0 bases from V and 8 bases from J, with 5 bases between. Germline V CDR1 and CDR2: LNHNV, YYDKDF (reference sequence). CDR3 loop: CATSRDVDSPLHF. CDR3 nucleotides: TGTGCCACCAGCAGAGATGTTGATTCACCCCTCCACTTT. The full variable domain, in which reference TRBV15 and TRBJ1-6 provide the parts outside the CDR3, is DAMVIQNPRYQVTQFGKPVTLSCSQTLNHNVMYWYQQKSSQAPKLLFHYYDKDFNNEADTPDNFQSRRPNTSFCFLDIRSPGLGDTAMYLCATSRDVDSPLHFGNGTRLTVT.

The chain joins TRBV20-1 to TRBJ2-1; TRBD2 aligns across 9 bases. V was pared by 3 bases and J by 5 bases, with 11 bases of the junction left unmatched. Germline loops: CDR1 DFQATT, CDR2 SNEGSKA (reference sequence). The CDR3 contains 16 residues. CDR3 region: CSARASGLAVDNEQFF. CDR3 bases: TGCAGTGCTAGGGCGTCGGGACTAGCCGTCGACAATGAGCAGTTCTTC.

This clonotype was observed a few times. The V gene is TRBV12-3 or TRBV12-4, the J gene TRBJ1-1; D may be TRBD1 (5 bases). The CDR3 is 13 residues long. V lost 5 bases and J 5 bases, leaving 12 bases between the germline ends. The CDR3 protein is CASSRDSTTEAFF. The CDR3 DNA reads as TGTGCCAGCAGTAGAGACAGCACTACTGAAGCTTTCTTT.

The chain uses TRBV7-2 and TRBJ2-2; the match to TRBD2 covers 9 bases. This CDR3 comprises 16 residues. The V segment lost 2 bases and the J segment 4 bases; nucleotides outside the gene matches: 5. Germline V gives CDR1 SGHTA, CDR2 FQGNSA. This chain's CDR3 is CASSLSPSGVTGELFF. The CDR3 DNA reads as TGTGCCAGCAGCTTAAGCCCTAGCGGGGTCACCGGGGAGCTGTTTTTT.

This clonotype was counted a few times. The CDR3 reads CASSLSPGPYGYTF. The CDR3 bases are TGTGCCAGCAGCCTATCCCCAGGGCCCTATGGCTACACCTTC. This chain uses TRBV7-2 with TRBJ1-2; D is possibly TRBD1 (5 bases). Germline assignment: CDR1 SGHTA and CDR2 FQGNSA. The CDR3 has 14 residues. Trimming pared 5 bases from V and 4 bases from J, leaving 14 bases between.

The sample holds many counts of this clonotype. The chain is built from TRBV6-1 and TRBJ1-3; a possible D gene is TRBD1 (6 bases). The CDR3 totals 14 residues. Trimming left V 9 bases short and J 4 bases short, with 16 bases between. In germline, CDR1 is MNHNS, CDR2 SASEGT. The CDR3 region is CASAAGATGNTIYF. The CDR3 DNA is TGTGCCAGTGCCGCAGGGGCTACAGGAAACACCATATATTTT.

The CDR3 region has the DNA TGTGCCAGCAGCGGGTATAGCGCAGATACGCAGTATTTT. Protein: CASSGYSADTQYF. The J gene is TRBJ2-3, the V gene TRBV13, with D tentatively TRBD2 (5 bases). This CDR3 region has 13 residues. V gave up 5 bases and J gave up 4 bases, with 10 bases separating them. The germline V gene has CDR1 PRHDT and CDR2 FYEKMQ (reference sequence). The full variable domain, completed using reference TRBV13 and TRBJ2-3, is AAGVIQSPRHLIKEKRETATLKCYPIPRHDTVYWYQQGPGQDPQFLISFYEKMQSDKGSIPDRFSAQQFSDYHSELNMSSLELGDSALYFCASSGYSADTQYFGPGTRLTVL.

This clonotype was detected ten times or more. The chain is built from TRBV20-1 and TRBJ1-6; D unclear. The CDR3 runs to 14 residues. Germline-derived CDR1 and CDR2 are DFQATT and SNEGSKA (reference sequence). Between the trimmed V and J ends, which lost 6 bases and 7 bases, there was a span of 16 bases. CDR3 in DNA: TGCAGTGCAAAAGGGTGGATTGAGAATTCACCCCTCCACTTT. Translating gives CSAKGWIENSPLHF.

The rearrangement links TRBV4-1 to TRBJ2-5; no firm D call. The CDR3 is made up of 18 amino acids. Germline V lookup: CDR1 MGHRA, CDR2 YSYEKL. The germline V and J ends were trimmed by 1 base and 4 bases, with 22 bases remaining between them. CDR3: CASSQASRNAPLGETQYF. The CDR3 nucleotides read TGCGCCAGCAGCCAAGCGTCTCGTAATGCCCCCCTGGGAGAGACCCAGTACTTC.

This chain connects TRBV6-2 or TRBV6-3 to TRBJ1-1, with a tentative D call TRBD1 (6 bases). The germline V gene encodes CDR1 MNHEY and CDR2 SVGEGT. This CDR3 is 12 amino acids long. V was shortened by 0 bases and J by 12 bases, with 11 bases between the two germline ends. For the CDR3, the DNA is TGTGCCAGCAGTTACTCAAAGGGGGTAACTTTCTTT. Amino acid sequence: CASSYSKGVTFF.

CDR3 loop: CASSLWQGADEQFF. Here the CDR3 DNA reads TGTGCCAGCAGCTTATGGCAGGGGGCTGATGAGCAGTTCTTC. V and J are TRBV7-2 and TRBJ2-1, with 8 bases lining up with TRBD1. The CDR3 runs to 14 residues. CDR1 is SGHTA and CDR2 is FQGNSA in the germline V gene. The V and J ends lost 2 bases and 8 bases, in that order; junction bases with no gene match: 5. Filled out from reference TRBV7-2 and TRBJ2-1, the complete variable domain reads GAGVSQSPSNKVTEKGKDVELRCDPISGHTALYWYRQSLGQGLEFLIYFQGNSAPDKSGLPSDRFSAERTGGSVSTLTIQRTQQEDSAVYLCASSLWQGADEQFFGPGTRLTVL.

This clonotype was seen a few times. The chain couples TRBV20-1 to TRBJ2-5; TRBD2 matches at 8 bases. The V gene's germline CDR1 is DFQATT and CDR2 SNEGSKA (reference sequence). The ends lost 5 bases at V and 5 bases at J; junction bases unmatched: 7. The CDR3 sequence is 13 residues long. The CDR3 DNA reads as TGCAGTGCTCCCTTCGGGGGGGCTGAGACCCAGTACTTC. Its protein product is CSAPFGGAETQYF.

The chain carries TRBV7-8 and TRBJ2-5, with TRBD1 matching over 8 bases. The germline gives CDR1 SGHVS, CDR2 FQNEAQ. V dropped 4 bases and J dropped 5; count of bases not matched to a gene: 6. The CDR3 runs to 14 residues. The DNA of the CDR3 is TGTGCCAGCAGCTCGACAGGGGCGGGGGAGACCCAGTACTTC. This gives the protein CASSSTGAGETQYF. Complete variable domain (other parts from reference TRBV7-8 and TRBJ2-5): GAGVSQSPRYKVAKRGQDVALRCDPISGHVSLFWYQQALGQGPEFLTYFQNEAQLDKSGLPSDRFFAERPEGSVSTLKIQRTQQEDSAVYLCASSSTGAGETQYFGPGTRLLVL.

This clonotype was observed a few times. J is TRBJ1-1 and V is TRBV18, with 7 bases fitting TRBD1. Trimming at V came to 3 bases and at J to 5 bases, leaving 12 bases not matched to a gene. The germline V gene encodes CDR1 KGHSH and CDR2 LQKENI. This CDR3 is built from 16 residues. The CDR3 spells CASSPIPTGTGTEAFF. The CDR3 coding sequence is TGTGCCAGCTCACCGATCCCGACAGGGACCGGAACTGAAGCTTTCTTT.

This clonotype was seen only once. This chain links TRBV6-1 with TRBJ2-1, with D perhaps TRBD1 or TRBD2 (5 bases each). Per the germline V gene, CDR1 is MNHNS and CDR2 is SASEGT. The CDR3 runs 15 residues. V shed 3 bases and J shed 9 bases, with 18 bases lying between them. The CDR3 coding sequence is TGTGCCAGCAGTGACATCGGGACCCTACGCCGTGAGCAGTTCTTC. This translates into CASSDIGTLRREQFF.

In its sample, this clonotype was seen a few times. The chain uses TRBV12-3 or TRBV12-4 and TRBJ2-1; D gene unclear. The CDR3 has 12 amino acids. Trimming removed 6 bases from V and 5 bases from J, with 8 bases in between. CDR3 bases: TGTGCCAGCAGGACTCAAAACAATGAGCAGTTCTTC. Encoded protein: CASRTQNNEQFF.

V gene TRBV7-9 combines with J gene TRBJ2-7; 9 nucleotides align to TRBD2. The junction had 7 bases not matched to a gene; V was cut back by 5 bases and J by 2 bases. Per germline, CDR1 SEHNR and CDR2 FQNEAQ (reference sequence). This CDR3 has 15 residues. Here the CDR3 reads CASSAIAGEAYEQYV. The CDR3 DNA reads as TGTGCCAGCAGCGCGATAGCGGGGGAGGCCTACGAGCAGTACGTC.

This clonotype occurred a few times. V is TRBV24-1 and J is TRBJ2-3; unclear D gene. V shed 0 bases and J shed 4 bases, with 1 base lying between them. There are 12 residues in the CDR3. Looked up from germline, CDR1 is KGHDR and CDR2 is SFDVKD. The CDR3 sequence is CATSDLSDTQYF. The CDR3 nucleotides are TGTGCCACCAGTGATTTGTCAGATACGCAGTATTTT.

The rearrangement links TRBV10-3 to TRBJ2-1; 14 nucleotides match TRBD2. V was pared by 3 bases and J by 8 bases, with 6 bases of the junction left unmatched. The CDR3 loop spans 16 amino acids. The germline V gene has CDR1 ENHRY and CDR2 SYGVKD. CDR3 sequence: CAISDLPGLAGDEQFF. The DNA for the CDR3 is TGTGCCATCAGTGACCTGCCGGGACTAGCGGGAGATGAGCAGTTCTTC.

In its sample, this clonotype was seen a few times. The gene calls are TRBV3-1 and TRBJ2-1; 7 bases are shared with TRBD1. CDR3 size: 15 residues. CDR1 and CDR2 from the germline V gene are LGHDT and YNNKEL (reference sequence). V was pared by 1 base and J by 2 bases, with 2 bases of the junction left unmatched. CDR3 loop: CASSQAGTAYNEQFF. The CDR3 coding sequence is TGTGCCAGCAGCCAAGCCGGGACAGCCTACAATGAGCAGTTCTTC.

This clonotype occurred a few times. V and J are TRBV6-1 and TRBJ1-6; D uncertain. The V gene lost 4 bases and the J gene lost 0 bases, with 7 bases spanning the gap. The V gene's germline CDR1 is MNHNS and CDR2 SASEGT. CDR3 size: 15 residues. The CDR3 protein is CASSVKSSYNSPLHF. The CDR3 DNA follows: TGTGCCAGCAGTGTGAAGAGCTCCTATAATTCACCCCTCCACTTT.

This clonotype was seen repeatedly, ten times or more. The chain is built from TRBV6-5 and TRBJ1-1; 7 bases agree with TRBD1. V was clipped by 2 bases and J by 7 bases; unmatched bases: 13. Germline values: CDR1 MNHEY, CDR2 SVGAGI. The CDR3 loop spans 16 amino acids. The CDR3 loop is CASSYQTYMQGDEAFF. As DNA, the CDR3 is TGTGCCAGCAGTTACCAAACATACATGCAGGGGGATGAAGCTTTCTTT.